This passage covers 9 T cell receptor beta chains from one sample sequenced in a study of cytomegalovirus exposure and HLA in healthy donors. The PCR had 60 Vbeta and 13 Jbeta primers. This table comes from immunoSEQ multiplex PCR, and its TCRdb copy is limited to in-frame clones, with some not included. This sample yields roughly 180,000 clones, of which 77% are seen a single time; less than 1.5% belongs to the top ten. Sequencing was carried out using PBMCs. These receptor sequences come from a woman aged 25 to 45 in good health and CMV-seropositive.

This chain joins TRBV6-6 and TRBJ1-2; 8 bases map to TRBD1. The CDR3 contains 16 residues. Germline values: CDR1 MNHNY, CDR2 SVGAGI (reference sequence). Unmatched junction bases numbered 15, after V lost 4 bases and J lost 8 bases. CDR3 sequence reads: CASSSSGTGTDLGYTF. In DNA, the CDR3 is TGTGCCAGCAGTTCCTCCGGGACAGGCACCGACTTGGGCTACACCTTC.

The chain couples TRBV10-2 to TRBJ2-5; 11 nucleotides agree with TRBD2. V lost 8 bases and J lost 1; bases outside the gene matches: 3. The germline V gene has CDR1 WSHSY and CDR2 SAAADI. This CDR3 has 14 amino acids. The CDR3 nucleotides are TGCGCCAGCCGACTAGCGGGGATCCAAGAGACCCAGTACTTC. It encodes CASRLAGIQETQYF.

V gene TRBV15 combines with J gene TRBJ1-5, with TRBD1 as a possible D gene (5 bases). Germline lookup yields CDR1 LNHNV and CDR2 YYDKDF (reference sequence). This CDR3 contains 16 residues. With 1 base removed from V and 4 bases from J, the gap between germline ends came to 14 bases. In DNA, the CDR3 is TGTGCCACCAGCAGAGCGGGCGACGGACAAAATCAGCCCCAGCATTTT. It specifies CATSRAGDGQNQPQHF.

The CDR3 coding sequence is TGTGCCAGCAGCATAGGACTAGCGGGTGGCGGGGAGCTGTTTTTT. This gives the protein CASSIGLAGGGELFF. This chain uses TRBV5-4 with TRBJ2-2; 11 bases agree with TRBD2. Germline values: CDR1 SGHNT, CDR2 YYREEE (reference sequence). Trimming cost V 4 bases and J 7 bases; bases outside gene matches: 6. The CDR3 is 15 amino acids.

The CDR3 here is CAISEGGTAVQETQYF. CDR3 coding DNA: TGTGCCATCAGTGAGGGGGGGACGGCAGTTCAAGAGACCCAGTACTTC. The chain joins TRBV10-3 to TRBJ2-5, with TRBD2 as a possible D gene (6 bases). The germline CDR1 and CDR2 sequences are ENHRY and SYGVKD. The CDR3 extends over 16 amino acids. V lost 2 bases and J lost 2, with 15 bases in between.

The chain couples TRBV7-2 to TRBJ1-5; no definite D call. In germline, CDR1 is SGHTA, CDR2 FQGNSA. The V and J ends lost 4 bases and 3 bases respectively, with 13 bases between them. The CDR3 runs to 15 residues. This chain's CDR3 is CASSSGILDNQPQHF. The CDR3 DNA reads TGTGCCAGCAGCTCGGGGATTTTGGACAATCAGCCCCAGCATTTT.

The gene calls are TRBV2 and TRBJ2-5; maybe TRBD1 (5 bases). Trimming took off 4 bases at V and 5 bases at J, with 11 bases between the two ends. This CDR3 is built from 13 residues. The germline V gene encodes CDR1 SNHLY and CDR2 FYNNEI. The CDR3 coding sequence is TGTGCCAGCAGTGTCCAGGGCGCGGAGACCCAGTACTTC. This sequence encodes CASSVQGAETQYF.

This clone has only one observation. The chain couples TRBV19 to TRBJ2-5; 9 bases agree with TRBD1. This CDR3 comprises 16 residues. After removal of 7 bases from V and 4 bases from J, the junction contained 13 bases not matched to a gene. Germline V lookup: CDR1 LNHDA, CDR2 SQIVND (reference sequence). The CDR3 here is CASNLTPRTGVETQYF. The CDR3 nucleotides are TGTGCCAGTAACCTTACCCCTAGGACAGGGGTAGAGACCCAGTACTTC.

The V call is TRBV30, the J call TRBJ2-1; 8 nucleotides agree with TRBD2. Germline CDR1 and CDR2: GTSNPN and SVGIG (reference sequence). V lost 0 bases, J lost 7 bases, and 11 bases stayed unmatched. This CDR3 is 16 amino acids long. CDR3 residues: CAWSVRVAGKGNEQFF. CDR3 bases: TGTGCCTGGAGTGTACGAGTAGCGGGAAAGGGGAATGAGCAGTTCTTC.